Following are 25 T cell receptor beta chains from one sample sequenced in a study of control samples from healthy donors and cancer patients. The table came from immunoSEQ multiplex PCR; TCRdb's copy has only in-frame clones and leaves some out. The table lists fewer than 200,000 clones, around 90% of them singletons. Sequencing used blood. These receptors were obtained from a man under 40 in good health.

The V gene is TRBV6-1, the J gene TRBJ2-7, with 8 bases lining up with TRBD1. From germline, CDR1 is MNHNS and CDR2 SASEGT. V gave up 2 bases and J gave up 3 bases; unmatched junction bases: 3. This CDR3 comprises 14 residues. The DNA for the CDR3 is TGTGCCAGCAGTGAACGACAGGGGTACTACGAGCAGTACTTC. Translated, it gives CASSERQGYYEQYF.

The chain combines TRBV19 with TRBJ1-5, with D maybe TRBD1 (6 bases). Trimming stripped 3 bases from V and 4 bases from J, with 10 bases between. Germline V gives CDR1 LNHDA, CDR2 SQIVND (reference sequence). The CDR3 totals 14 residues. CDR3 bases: TGTGCCAGTAGTATGGTACAGGGTAATCAGCCCCAGCATTTT. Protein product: CASSMVQGNQPQHF.

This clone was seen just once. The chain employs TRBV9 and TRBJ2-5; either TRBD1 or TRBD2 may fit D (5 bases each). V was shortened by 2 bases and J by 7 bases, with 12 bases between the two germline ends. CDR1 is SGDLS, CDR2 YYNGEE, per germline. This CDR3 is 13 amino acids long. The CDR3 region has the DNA TGTGCCAGCAGCGTTACCACTGGGGGGACCCAGTACTTC. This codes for CASSVTTGGTQYF.

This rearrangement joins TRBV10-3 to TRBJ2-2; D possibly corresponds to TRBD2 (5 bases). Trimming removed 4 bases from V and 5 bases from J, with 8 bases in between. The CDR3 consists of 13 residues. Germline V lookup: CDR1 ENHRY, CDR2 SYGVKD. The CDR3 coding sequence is TGTGCCATCAGTGTGCCGGGAACCGGGGAGCTGTTTTTT. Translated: CAISVPGTGELFF.

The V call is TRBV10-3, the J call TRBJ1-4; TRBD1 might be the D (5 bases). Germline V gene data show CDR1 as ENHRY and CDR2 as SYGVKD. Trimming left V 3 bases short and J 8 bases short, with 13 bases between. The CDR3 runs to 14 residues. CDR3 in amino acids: CAISERGAEEKLFF. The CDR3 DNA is TGTGCCATCAGTGAAAGGGGCGCCGAGGAAAAACTGTTTTTT.

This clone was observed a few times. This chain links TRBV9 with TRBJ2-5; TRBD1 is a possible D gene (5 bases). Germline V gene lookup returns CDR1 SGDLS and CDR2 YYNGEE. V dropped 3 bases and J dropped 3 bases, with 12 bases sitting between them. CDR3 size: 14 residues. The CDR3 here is CASSATEREETQYF. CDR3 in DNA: TGTGCCAGCAGCGCGACAGAAAGGGAAGAGACCCAGTACTTC.

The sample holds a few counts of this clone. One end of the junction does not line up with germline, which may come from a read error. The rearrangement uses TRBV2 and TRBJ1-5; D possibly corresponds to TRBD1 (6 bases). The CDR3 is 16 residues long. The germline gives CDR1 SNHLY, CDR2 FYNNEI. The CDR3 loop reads CAGRDTRADSNQPQHF. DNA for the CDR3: TGTGCCGGCAGGGACACCCGTGCTGATAGCAATCAGCCCCAGCATTTT.

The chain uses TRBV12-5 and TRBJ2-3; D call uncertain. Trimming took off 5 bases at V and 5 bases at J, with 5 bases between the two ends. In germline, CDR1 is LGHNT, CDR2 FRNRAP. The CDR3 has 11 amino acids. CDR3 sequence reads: CASGRGDTQYF. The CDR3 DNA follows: TGTGCTAGTGGTCGTGGAGATACGCAGTATTTT.

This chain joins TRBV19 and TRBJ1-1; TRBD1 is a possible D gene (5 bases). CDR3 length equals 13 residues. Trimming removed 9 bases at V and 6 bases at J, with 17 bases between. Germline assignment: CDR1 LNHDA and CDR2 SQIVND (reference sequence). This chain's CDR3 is CASGAWRVAEAFF. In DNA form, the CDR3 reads TGTGCCAGCGGGGCCTGGAGGGTGGCTGAAGCTTTCTTT.

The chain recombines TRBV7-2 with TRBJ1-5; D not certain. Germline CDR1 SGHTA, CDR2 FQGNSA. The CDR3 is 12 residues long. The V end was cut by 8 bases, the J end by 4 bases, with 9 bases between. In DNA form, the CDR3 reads TGTGCCAGCGGTACTTCTAATCAGCCCCAGCATTTT. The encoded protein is CASGTSNQPQHF.

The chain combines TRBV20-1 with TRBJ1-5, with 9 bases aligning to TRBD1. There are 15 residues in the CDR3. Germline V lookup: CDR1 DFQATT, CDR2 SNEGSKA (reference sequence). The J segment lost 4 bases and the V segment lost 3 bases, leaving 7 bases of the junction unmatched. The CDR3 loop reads CSASRWDRVNQPQHF. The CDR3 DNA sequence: TGCAGTGCTAGTAGGTGGGACAGGGTGAATCAGCCCCAGCATTTT.

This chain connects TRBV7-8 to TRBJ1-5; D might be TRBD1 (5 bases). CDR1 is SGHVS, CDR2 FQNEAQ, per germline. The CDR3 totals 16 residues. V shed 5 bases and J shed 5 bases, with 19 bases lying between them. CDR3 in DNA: TGTGCCAGCAGCCCCAATGTGGGCAGGGTTGATCAGCCCCAGCATTTT. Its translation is CASSPNVGRVDQPQHF. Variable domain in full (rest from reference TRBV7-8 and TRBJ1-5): GAGVSQSPRYKVAKRGQDVALRCDPISGHVSLFWYQQALGQGPEFLTYFQNEAQLDKSGLPSDRFFAERPEGSVSTLKIQRTQQEDSAVYLCASSPNVGRVDQPQHFGDGTRLSIL.

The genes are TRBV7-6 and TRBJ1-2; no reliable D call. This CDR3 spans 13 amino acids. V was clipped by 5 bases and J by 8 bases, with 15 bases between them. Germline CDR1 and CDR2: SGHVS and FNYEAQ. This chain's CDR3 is CASSPGGGPGYTF. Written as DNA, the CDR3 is TGTGCCAGCAGCCCGGGCGGAGGGCCCGGCTACACCTTC.

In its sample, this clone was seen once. CDR3 sequence: CASTSDILYYGYTF. The DNA for the CDR3 is TGTGCCAGCACCTCTGATATTCTATACTATGGCTACACCTTC. The chain employs TRBV7-2 and TRBJ1-2; D unresolved. CDR3 length: 14 amino acids. Trimming removed 7 bases from V and 3 bases from J, with 15 bases in between. In germline, CDR1 is SGHTA, CDR2 FQGNSA.

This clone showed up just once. The CDR3 DNA is TGCGCCAGCAGCCAAGATGGCCAGGGGAATTCACCCCTCCACTTT. This encodes CASSQDGQGNSPLHF. The V gene is TRBV4-3, the J gene TRBJ1-6; D perhaps matches TRBD1 (6 bases). The V end was cut by 0 bases, the J end by 7 bases, with 10 bases between. The CDR3 covers 15 residues. The germline V gene encodes CDR1 LGHNA and CDR2 YSLEER.

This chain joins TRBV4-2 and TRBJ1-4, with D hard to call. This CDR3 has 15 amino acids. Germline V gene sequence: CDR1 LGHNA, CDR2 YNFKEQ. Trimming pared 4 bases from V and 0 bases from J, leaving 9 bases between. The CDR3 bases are TGTGCCAGCAGCCCCTCAGGAACAACTAATGAAAAACTGTTTTTT. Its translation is CASSPSGTTNEKLFF.

CDR3: CASSYSRSGTEAFF. The CDR3 DNA reads TGTGCCAGCAGTTACTCGAGGTCCGGGACTGAAGCTTTCTTT. This rearrangement joins TRBV6-5 to TRBJ1-1; D unclear. Deletions cut 0 bases from V and 5 bases from J, with 10 bases between. Germline assignment: CDR1 MNHEY and CDR2 SVGAGI. This CDR3 region has 14 residues.

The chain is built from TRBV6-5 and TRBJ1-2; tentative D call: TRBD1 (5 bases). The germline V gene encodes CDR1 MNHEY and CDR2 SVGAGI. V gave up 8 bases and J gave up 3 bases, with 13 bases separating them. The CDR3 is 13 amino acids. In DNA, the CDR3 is TGTGCCAGCGGGGGGGGGACTTACTATGGCTACACCTTC. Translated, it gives CASGGGTYYGYTF.

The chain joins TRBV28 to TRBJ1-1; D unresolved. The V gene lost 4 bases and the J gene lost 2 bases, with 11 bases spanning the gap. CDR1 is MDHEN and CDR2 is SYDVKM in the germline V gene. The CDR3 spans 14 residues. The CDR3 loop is CASSYWTENTEAFF. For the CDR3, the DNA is TGTGCCAGCAGTTACTGGACGGAAAACACTGAAGCTTTCTTT.

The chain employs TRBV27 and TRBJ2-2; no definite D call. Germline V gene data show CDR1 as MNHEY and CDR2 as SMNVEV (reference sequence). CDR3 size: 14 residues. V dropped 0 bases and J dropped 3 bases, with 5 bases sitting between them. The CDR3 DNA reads TGTGCCAGCAGTTTATCTGGCTACACCGGGGAGCTGTTTTTT. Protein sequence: CASSLSGYTGELFF.

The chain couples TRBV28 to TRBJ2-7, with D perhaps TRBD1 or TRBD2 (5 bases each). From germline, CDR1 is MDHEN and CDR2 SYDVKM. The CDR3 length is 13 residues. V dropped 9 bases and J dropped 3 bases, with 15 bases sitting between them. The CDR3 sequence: CASLTGTSYEQYF. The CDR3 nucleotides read TGTGCCAGTTTAACCGGGACCAGCTACGAGCAGTACTTC.

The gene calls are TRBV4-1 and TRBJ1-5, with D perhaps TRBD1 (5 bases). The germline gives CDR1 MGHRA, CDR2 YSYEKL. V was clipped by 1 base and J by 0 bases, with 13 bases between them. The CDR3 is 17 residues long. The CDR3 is CASSQGWGSYSNQPQHF. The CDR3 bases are TGCGCCAGCAGCCAAGGTTGGGGCAGTTATAGCAATCAGCCCCAGCATTTT.

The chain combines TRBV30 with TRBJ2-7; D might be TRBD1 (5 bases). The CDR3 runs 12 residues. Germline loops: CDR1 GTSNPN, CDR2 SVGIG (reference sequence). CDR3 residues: CAASQSGYEQYF. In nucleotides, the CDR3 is TGTGCGGCCTCGCAGTCAGGGTACGAGCAGTACTTC.

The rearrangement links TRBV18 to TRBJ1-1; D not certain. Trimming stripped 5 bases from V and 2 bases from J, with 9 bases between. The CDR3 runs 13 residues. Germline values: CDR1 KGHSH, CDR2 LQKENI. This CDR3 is CASSSKDNTEAFF. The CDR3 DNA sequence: TGTGCCAGCTCATCCAAGGACAACACTGAAGCTTTCTTT.

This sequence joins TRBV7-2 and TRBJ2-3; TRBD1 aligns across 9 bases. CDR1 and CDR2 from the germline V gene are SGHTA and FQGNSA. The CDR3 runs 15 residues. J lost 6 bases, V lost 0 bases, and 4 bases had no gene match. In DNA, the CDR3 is TGTGCCAGCAGCTTAGCGGGGACAGGGCCGGATACGCAGTATTTT. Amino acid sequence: CASSLAGTGPDTQYF.